This T cell receptor (beta chain) was sequenced in a study of T cell responses to AZD1222 COVID-19 vaccine. Study observations and caveats: Close to half of spike-specific TCRs reportedly recognize unmutated variant regions. Once two AZD1222 doses were given, Spike-specific TCR breadth and depth went up.

Looked up from germline, CDR1 is MNHEY and CDR2 is SVGAGI. The CDR3 loop spans 15 amino acids. V lost 6 bases and J lost 2; bases outside the gene matches: 6. In the case of this clone: Its target is unknown.

Some clones are missing from TCRdb's copy, which holds only in-frame ones; the method was immunoSEQ multiplex PCR. The repertoire holds 130,000 or so clones, with approximately 90% as singletons. The chain combines TRBV6-5 with TRBJ2-1; 8 bases align to TRBD2. This receptor was obtained from an adult in good health. The sequenced sample was peripheral blood, obtained on day 0 of AZD1222 vaccination. The CDR3 region is CASRGSGTTYNEQFF. CDR3 nucleotides: TGTGCCAGCAGAGGTAGCGGGACTACCTACAATGAGCAGTTCTTC.